The clone carrying this T cell receptor beta chain was counted between two and nine times. The antigen is undetermined. Germline CDR1 is LNHNV and CDR2 is YYDKDF (reference sequence). The CDR3 has 15 residues. Deletions cut 0 bases from V and 6 bases from J, with 13 bases between. Genomic DNA (approximately 2.1 micrograms) was obtained from cryopreserved PBMCs for construction of TCR beta libraries. This record belongs to a study of cytotoxic CD8 clonotypes in ibrutinib-treated CLL. Study details: Patient counts were over 9 relapsed/refractory, roughly 15 treatment-naive and some 17 IGHV unmutated.

Study-wide results and limits: Against age-matched healthy donors, baseline clonality ran higher and tracked circulating CD8+ T-cell counts. Timing of sampling differed between sustained-remission and progressing patients.

Here immunoSEQ multiplex PCR was the method, and the copy in TCRdb shows in-frame clones only, minus some. This sample carries over 250,000 clones, approximately 79% of them seen once, and the ten largest clones take around 6%. The starting material was PBMCs, obtained at disease progression, from a patient treated with ibrutinib. The chain links TRBV15 to TRBJ2-3; the D gene is possibly TRBD2 (5 bases). The sequence came from a human donor with chronic lymphocytic leukemia. CDR3 residues: CATSRDGLAVDTQYF. The CDR3, as DNA: TGTGCCACCAGCAGAGATGGGCTAGCAGTGGATACGCAGTATTTT.